Listed here are 10 T cell receptor beta chains from one sample, sequenced in a study of read filtering for tumor transcriptome and immune sequencing. This library used 300 to 450 ng RNA and molecular barcoded adaptors spanning alpha/delta and beta/gamma chains. One entry per CDR3 protein results from TCRdb running MiXCR on the reads. This sample has about 40,000 distinct CDR3 sequences; roughly 10% occur once, and the top ten carry about 30%. Sample: a population of CD138-negative cells sorted from bone marrow. These receptors came from a donor older than 35 with multiple myeloma.

This clonotype was observed many times. The genes are TRBV20-1 and TRBJ2-3; no firm D call. CDR3 length equals 12 residues. Germline assignment: CDR1 DFQATT and CDR2 SNEGSKA (reference sequence). The V end lost 1 base, the J end lost 2 bases, and 4 bases lay between the germline ends. The CDR3 loop reads CSARGATDTQYF. In nucleotides, the CDR3 is TGCAGTGCTAGAGGGGCCACAGATACGCAGTATTTT.

This clonotype was detected only a few times. The junction does not match germline at one end; this may be a read error. The chain is built from TRBV29-1 and TRBJ2-7; D gene uncertain. CDR3 length: 12 amino acids. In germline, CDR1 is SQVTM, CDR2 ANQGSEA. The CDR3 loop reads CSVVGTSYERYF. The CDR3 region has the DNA TGCAGCGTTGTCGGTACCTCCTACGAGCGGTACTTC.

This clonotype was observed many times. The rearrangement uses TRBV6-2 or TRBV6-3 and TRBJ2-5; D call uncertain. Germline-derived CDR1 and CDR2 are MNHEY and SVGEGT. CDR3 length equals 12 residues. V was clipped by 7 bases and J by 2 bases, with 8 bases between them. The CDR3 region is CASKHPQETQYF. In DNA form, the CDR3 reads TGTGCCAGCAAACATCCGCAAGAGACCCAGTACTTC.

This clonotype was observed many times. The CDR3 loop is CSASYTLIEQFF. CDR3 in DNA: TGCAGTGCTAGCTACACCTTAATCGAGCAGTTCTTC. The V gene is TRBV20-1, the J gene TRBJ2-1; no clear D gene. Germline V lookup: CDR1 DFQATT, CDR2 SNEGSKA (reference sequence). V was trimmed by 3 bases and J by 10 bases, leaving 13 bases between them. The CDR3 has 12 residues.

The sample holds many counts of this clonotype. The chain couples TRBV7-9 to TRBJ1-1; weak D call: TRBD1 (6 bases). Between the trimmed V and J ends, which lost 6 bases and 1 base, there was a span of 12 bases. Per germline, CDR1 SEHNR and CDR2 FQNEAQ (reference sequence). There are 14 residues in the CDR3. CDR3 region: CASSGDMGNTEAFF. CDR3 nucleotides: TGTGCCAGCAGTGGGGACATGGGGAACACTGAAGCTTTCTTT.

This clonotype was seen repeatedly, ten times or more. The rearrangement links TRBV12-3 or TRBV12-4 to TRBJ2-3; 8 bases fit TRBD1. The CDR3 spans 15 residues. Losses at the gene ends were 5 bases for V and 6 bases for J; bases not matched to a gene: 10. CDR3 region: CASSTTGTGLDTQYF. The CDR3 DNA sequence: TGTGCCAGCAGTACTACCGGGACAGGACTGGATACGCAGTATTTT.

The table lists this clonotype with many counts. This sequence joins TRBV29-1 and TRBJ2-1; D gene unclear. The CDR3 has 13 residues. The V end lost 3 bases, the J end lost 3 bases, and 9 bases lay between the germline ends. The germline V gene has CDR1 SQVTM and CDR2 ANQGSEA. CDR3 coding DNA: TGCAGCGTTGACGTGGGCGGCTACAATGAGCAGTTCTTC. Translation gives CSVDVGGYNEQFF.

About this clonotype: The junction differs from germline at one of its ends, possibly a read error. The rearrangement uses TRBV7-6 and TRBJ1-1, with a possible D match to TRBD1 (5 bases). The CDR3 extends over 15 amino acids. Germline lookup yields CDR1 SGHVS and CDR2 FNYEAQ. The CDR3 loop reads CTSSPILMGDAEAFF. CDR3 DNA sequence: TGTACCAGCAGCCCAATCCTGATGGGGGACGCTGAAGCTTTCTTT.

This clonotype was recorded at least ten times. V is TRBV12-3 or TRBV12-4 and J is TRBJ2-3; D gene ambiguous. This CDR3 is built from 13 residues. Trimming took 2 bases from V and 5 from J, leaving 8 bases between them. The CDR3 region is CASSLLPRDTQYF. DNA for the CDR3: TGTGCCAGCAGTTTATTACCCCGAGATACGCAGTATTTT.

This clonotype has at least ten counts. The chain combines TRBV28 with TRBJ2-6; D ambiguous. This CDR3 spans 16 amino acids. V was trimmed by 3 bases and J by 2 bases, leaving 11 bases between them. Germline V lookup: CDR1 MDHEN, CDR2 SYDVKM. The CDR3, as DNA: TGTGCCAGCAGTTTGACTGCCTGGGCTGGGGCCAACGTCCTGACTTTC. Translation: CASSLTAWAGANVLTF.